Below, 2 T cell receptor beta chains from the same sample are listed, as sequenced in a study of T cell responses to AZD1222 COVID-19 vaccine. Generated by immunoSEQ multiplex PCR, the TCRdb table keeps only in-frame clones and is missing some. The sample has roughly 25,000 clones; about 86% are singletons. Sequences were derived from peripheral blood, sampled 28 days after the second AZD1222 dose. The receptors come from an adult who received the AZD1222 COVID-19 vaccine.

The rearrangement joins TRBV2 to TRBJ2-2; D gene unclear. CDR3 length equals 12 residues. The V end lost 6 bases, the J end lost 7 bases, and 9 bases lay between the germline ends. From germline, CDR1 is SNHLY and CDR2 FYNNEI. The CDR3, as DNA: TGTGCCAGCAGCTACGAACGCGGGGAGCTGTTTTTT. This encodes CASSYERGELFF.

CDR3 residues: CASSQDRSSGYEQYF. The CDR3 region has the DNA TGTGCCAGCAGCCAAGATCGTTCTAGCGGCTACGAGCAGTACTTC. The chain uses TRBV3-1 (or the pseudogene TRBV3-2) and TRBJ2-7, with 7 positions matching TRBD2. The V and J ends lost 0 bases and 3 bases, in that order; junction bases with no gene match: 5. The CDR3 spans 15 residues. The V gene's germline CDR1 is LGHDT and CDR2 YNNKEL (reference sequence).